This TCR beta chain originates from a study of T cells after yellow fever vaccination. As for the study in general: For low cell numbers, libraries were made with SMART-Seq v4 Ultra Low Input. Whole-study findings and limits: Bulk-population clonotypes that are abundant could appear as contaminants in FACS-sorted repertoires. Although the secondary response was weaker, it peaked faster, at day 5 versus 15.

The table lists this clonotype with a few counts. Universal primer sites and UMIs were introduced during 5'RACE template-switching synthesis of TCR cDNA. Via MiXCR, TCRdb re-called the 5' RACE reads, giving one row per CDR3 protein. The table shows approximately 90,000 distinct CDR3 sequences, with roughly 15% occurring only once. The sequence derives from a man aged 18-30 years who received the YFV17D yellow fever vaccine. The input for sequencing was CD8+ T cells not binding an NS4B(214-222) dextramer, sorted from PBMCs, taken roughly 23 days after the first yellow fever vaccination.

This chain's CDR3 is CASGPGTGLGGNTIYF. The CDR3 DNA is TGTGCTAGTGGTCCCGGGACAGGGCTAGGTGGAAACACCATATATTTT. The chain couples TRBV12-5 to TRBJ1-3, with TRBD1 matching over 9 bases. CDR3 length: 16 amino acids. Per germline, CDR1 LGHNT and CDR2 FRNRAP. V lost 5 bases to trimming and J lost 3 bases; unmatched junction nucleotides: 8.